The T cell receptor (beta chain) under discussion was sequenced for a study of prognosis after radiotherapy for stage I lung cancer. Study as a whole: Approximately twelve men and more than 5 women, aged about 50 to 84 and with a median age of approximately 70 years, made up the patients.

CT and PET/CT showed node-negative disease in all patients, none of whom had received prior chemotherapy or radiotherapy or had other malignancies. It was by two-round multiplex PCR that TCR beta CDR3 was amplified from genomic DNA. TRBV and TRBJ genes each had their own specific primers in first-round PCR. For its second round, the PCR relied on universal primers. TCRdb re-called the multiplex PCR reads with MiXCR, one entry per CDR3 protein. The sample shows just under 20,000 distinct CDR3 sequences, roughly a quarter of them seen only once. Many counts were recorded for this clonotype. The antigen remains unidentified. CDR3 length: 15 residues. Trimming took 6 bases from V and 4 from J; bases not matched to a gene: 7. Germline loops: CDR1 MNHNS, CDR2 SASEGT. Whole-study findings and limits: Any tumor specificity that the expanded TCR clones may have had was not determined.

The chain couples TRBV6-1 to TRBJ2-1; 9 nucleotides agree with TRBD2. The specimen comprised PBMCs, sampled before or after stereotactic body radiation therapy (not recorded which). This clonotype originated in a donor over 45 with non-small cell lung cancer. CDR3 protein: CASSRGTSGYNEQFF. In DNA, the CDR3 is TGTGCCAGCAGCCGCGGTACTAGCGGGTACAATGAGCAGTTCTTC.